This T cell receptor (beta chain) was sequenced for a study of Ad26.COV2.S vaccination and SARS-CoV-2 variants. As for the study in general: Donor was in the COV1001 Ad26.COV2.S trial arm. Intramuscular Ad26.COV2.S at 5x10^10 or 1x10^11 viral particles.

Treatment: roughly 19 received Ad26.COV2.S at low or high dose, single or two shots; 5 received placebo; per-sample allocation not given. Sampling was done on day 63 after the first vaccine or placebo injection. It was Wuhan-strain SARS-CoV-2 spike that the Ad26 vaccine vector expressed. Germline V CDR1 and CDR2: MDHEN, SYDVKM. This CDR3 region has 14 residues. Trimming left V 2 bases short and J 1 base short, with 8 bases between. Study-wide results and caveats: People who got the vaccine had more spike-specific TCR breadth than people who got placebo.

About this clone: Its antigen is undetermined.

Generated by immunoSEQ multiplex PCR, the TCRdb table keeps only in-frame clones and is missing some. The sample contains some 340,000 clones, around 81% of which appear only once. The V gene is TRBV28, the J gene TRBJ1-1, with D hard to call. This receptor was identified in a person between 18 and 59 years old who received the Ad26.COV2.S COVID-19 vaccine or a placebo. The sample here was peripheral blood, taken in a trial of Ad26.COV2.S vaccine versus placebo. The CDR3 coding sequence is TGTGCCAGCAGTTTACCCTCCCGGAACACTGAAGCTTTCTTT. It specifies CASSLPSRNTEAFF. Looking up the rest from reference TRBV28 and TRBJ1-1 gives the full variable domain: DVKVTQSSRYLVKRTGEKVFLECVQDMDHENMFWYRQDPGLGLRLIYFSYDVKMKEKGDIPEGYSVSREKKERFSLILESASTNQTSMYLCASSLPSRNTEAFFGQGTRLTVV.